This T cell receptor (beta chain) was obtained from a study of shared clonotypes between healthy human individuals. The study's findings and limits: Generally, naive subsets came out with larger estimated richness than memory subsets.

Trimming cost V 2 bases and J 0 bases, with 2 bases left between them. Per germline, CDR1 MNHNS and CDR2 SASEGT. The CDR3 is 14 amino acids. Remarks on this clone: Its antigen is as yet unknown. Since a far larger clone is one base different, this is likely a read error.

Some 30,000 T cell genomes (about 0.2 ug DNA) went into each sorted-subset replicate. Some clones are missing from TCRdb's copy, which holds only in-frame ones; the method was immunoSEQ multiplex PCR. This table has over 95,000 clones, about 70% appearing once. The sample taken for sequencing was memory CD8+ T cells sorted from blood. The subset denotes: CD45RO+ cells pooled with CCR7-negative TemRA cells. The chain couples TRBV6-1 to TRBJ2-6, with D hard to call. This TCR was recovered from a woman aged 30 to 39 in good health. The CDR3 DNA reads TGTGCCAGCAGTGAACTCTCTGGGGCCAACGTCCTGACTTTC. As protein: CASSELSGANVLTF.